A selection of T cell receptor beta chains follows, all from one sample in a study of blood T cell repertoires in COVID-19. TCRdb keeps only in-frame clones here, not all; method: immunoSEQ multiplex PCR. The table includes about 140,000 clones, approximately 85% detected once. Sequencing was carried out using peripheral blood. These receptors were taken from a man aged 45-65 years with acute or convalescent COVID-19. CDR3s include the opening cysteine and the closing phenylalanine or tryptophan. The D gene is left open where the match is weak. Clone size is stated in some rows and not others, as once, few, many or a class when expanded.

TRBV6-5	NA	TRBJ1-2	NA	CASSSPWGDYGYTF	TGTGCCAGCAGTTCCCCCTGGGGGGACTATGGCTACACCTTC
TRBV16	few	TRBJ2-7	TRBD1	CASSYGTGSYEQYF	TGTGCCAGCAGCTATGGGACAGGGTCCTACGAGCAGTACTTC
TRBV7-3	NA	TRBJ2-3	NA	CASSLRRLPDTQYF	TGTGCCAGCAGCTTAAGGAGGCTTCCAGATACGCAGTATTTT
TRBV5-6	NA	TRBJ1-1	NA	CASSLTYMNTEAFF	TGTGCCAGCAGCTTGACATACATGAACACTGAAGCTTTCTTT
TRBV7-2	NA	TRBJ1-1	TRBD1	CASSYRTGHTEAFF	TGTGCCAGCAGCTATCGGACAGGGCACACTGAAGCTTTCTTT
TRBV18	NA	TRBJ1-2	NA	CASSFGQNYGYTF	TGTGCCAGCTCCTTCGGACAGAACTATGGCTACACCTTC
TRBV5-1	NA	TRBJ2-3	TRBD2	CASSSQRDFADTQYF	TGCGCCAGCAGCTCTCAGCGGGATTTCGCAGATACGCAGTATTTT
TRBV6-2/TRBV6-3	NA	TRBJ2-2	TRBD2	CASSYRSGTLRGELFF	TGTGCCAGCAGTTACCGTAGCGGGACTCTTCGAGGGGAGCTGTTTTTT
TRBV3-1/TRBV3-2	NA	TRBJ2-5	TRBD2	CASSPPLAGAPETQYF	TGTGCCAGCAGCCCCCCACTAGCGGGCGCGCCAGAGACCCAGTACTTC
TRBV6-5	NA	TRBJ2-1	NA	CASSYSGNNEQFF	TGTGCCAGCAGTTACTCTGGCAACAATGAGCAGTTCTTC
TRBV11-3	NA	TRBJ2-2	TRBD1	CASSLGQGYGELFF	TGTGCCAGCAGCCTCGGACAGGGGTACGGGGAGCTGTTTTTT
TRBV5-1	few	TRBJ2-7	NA	CASSAGPTAYEQYF	TGCGCCAGCAGCGCGGGACCGACCGCCTACGAGCAGTACTTC
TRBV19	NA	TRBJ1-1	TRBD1	CASSMKGASEAFF	TGTGCCAGTAGTATGAAGGGGGCCTCTGAAGCTTTCTTT
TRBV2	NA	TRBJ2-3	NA	CASSGDGRDSSTDTQYF	TGTGCCAGCAGTGGCGACGGCCGGGACTCCAGCACAGATACGCAGTATTTT
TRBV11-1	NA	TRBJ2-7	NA	CASGRPGLKFYEQYF	TGTGCCAGCGGGAGACCCGGTTTAAAATTTTACGAGCAGTACTTC
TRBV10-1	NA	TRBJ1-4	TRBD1	CASRERRQGGLNEKLFF	TGCGCCAGCAGGGAGAGAAGACAGGGGGGGCTTAATGAAAAACTGTTTTTT
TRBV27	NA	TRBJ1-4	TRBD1	CASSLSPPGQGGEKLFF	TGTGCCAGCAGTTTATCGCCGCCGGGACAGGGTGGTGAAAAACTGTTTTTT
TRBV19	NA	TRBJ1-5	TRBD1	CASEGVTGYSSNQPQHF	TGTGCCAGTGAAGGCGTGACAGGGTATTCGAGCAATCAGCCCCAGCATTTT
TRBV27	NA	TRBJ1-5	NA	CASSSQSGQPQHF	TGTGCCAGCAGTTCACAGTCCGGTCAGCCCCAGCATTTT
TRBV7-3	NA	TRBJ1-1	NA	CASSLQGPSAEAFF	TGTGCCAGCAGCCTCCAGGGTCCCTCAGCTGAAGCTTTCTTT
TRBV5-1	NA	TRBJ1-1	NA	CASSRDRGGSEAFF	TGCGCCAGCAGTCGTGACCGTGGAGGCTCTGAAGCTTTCTTT
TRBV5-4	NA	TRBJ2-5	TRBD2	CASSPGTSPQETQYF	TGTGCCAGCAGCCCGGGGACTAGTCCCCAAGAGACCCAGTACTTC
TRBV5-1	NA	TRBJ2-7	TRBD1	CASSRTGDPYEQYF	TGCGCCAGCAGCCGGACAGGGGATCCCTACGAGCAGTACTTC
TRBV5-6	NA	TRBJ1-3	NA	CASSLMGSSGNTIYF	TGTGCCAGCAGCTTGATGGGGAGCTCTGGAAACACCATATATTTT
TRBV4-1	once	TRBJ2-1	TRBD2	CASSWGGYTEQFF	TGCGCCAGCAGCTGGGGGGGTTACACTGAGCAGTTCTTC
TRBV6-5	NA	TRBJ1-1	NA	CASSLRQRAEAFF	TGTGCCAGCAGTCTTCGACAGCGGGCTGAAGCTTTCTTT
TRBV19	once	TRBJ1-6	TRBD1	CASRPGQGHDSPLHF	TGTGCCAGTAGACCGGGACAGGGTCACGATTCACCCCTCCACTTT
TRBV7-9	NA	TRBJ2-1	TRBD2	CASSSWGTSGSSYNEQFF	TGTGCCAGCAGCTCTTGGGGGACTAGCGGGAGCTCCTACAATGAGCAGTTCTTC
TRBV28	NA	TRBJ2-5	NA	CASSFQGVRQETQYF	TGTGCCAGCAGTTTCCAGGGCGTTCGGCAAGAGACCCAGTACTTC
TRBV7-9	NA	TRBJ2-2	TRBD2	CAGVPSGIVGELFF	TGTGCCGGGGTCCCTAGCGGGATAGTCGGGGAGCTGTTTTTT
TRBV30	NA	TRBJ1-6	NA	CAWSLGAGNSPLHF	TGTGCCTGGAGTCTGGGGGCTGGGAATTCACCCCTCCACTTT
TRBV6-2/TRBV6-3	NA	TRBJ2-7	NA	CASSPGQIGYEQYF	TGTGCCAGCAGCCCCGGACAGATCGGCTACGAGCAGTACTTC
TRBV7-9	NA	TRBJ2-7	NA	CASSLQGPYEQYF	TGTGCCAGCAGTTTACAGGGCCCCTACGAGCAGTACTTC
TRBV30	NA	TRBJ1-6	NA	CAWNLGDSPLHF	TGTGCCTGGAACTTAGGGGATTCACCCCTCCACTTT
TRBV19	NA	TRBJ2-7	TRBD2	CASTTSGGPSYEQYF	TGTGCCAGTACCACCTCGGGGGGGCCTTCCTACGAGCAGTACTTC
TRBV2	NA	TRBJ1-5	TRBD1	CASSTDRGNQPQHF	TGTGCCAGCAGTACCGACAGGGGCAATCAGCCCCAGCATTTT
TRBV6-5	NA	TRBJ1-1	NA	CASVLGRAANTEAFF	TGTGCCAGCGTCCTTGGGAGGGCGGCGAACACTGAAGCTTTCTTT
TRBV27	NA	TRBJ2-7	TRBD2	CASSLSGGRAYEQYF	TGTGCCAGCAGTTTATCTGGCGGGAGAGCCTACGAGCAGTACTTC
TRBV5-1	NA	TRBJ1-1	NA	CASSSGQLNTEAFF	TGCGCCAGCAGCAGCGGACAGCTAAACACTGAAGCTTTCTTT
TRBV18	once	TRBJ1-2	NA	CASSPPGVSTGGYTF	TGTGCCAGCTCACCACCGGGCGTATCGACGGGGGGCTACACCTTC
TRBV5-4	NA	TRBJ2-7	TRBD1	CASSFGQAYEQYF	TGTGCCAGCAGCTTCGGACAGGCCTACGAGCAGTACTTC
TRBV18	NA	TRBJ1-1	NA	CASSPPRGEGTEAFF	TGTGCCAGCTCACCACCGAGGGGGGAGGGCACTGAAGCTTTCTTT
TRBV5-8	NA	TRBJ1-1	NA	CASSLFFSNTEAFF	TGTGCCAGCAGCTTGTTCTTTTCGAACACTGAAGCTTTCTTT
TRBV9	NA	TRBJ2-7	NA	CASSAGLDGPYEQYF	TGTGCCAGCAGCGCCGGACTGGATGGACCCTACGAGCAGTACTTC
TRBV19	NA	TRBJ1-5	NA	CASSITGFNQPQHF	TGTGCCAGTAGTATTACGGGTTTCAATCAGCCCCAGCATTTT
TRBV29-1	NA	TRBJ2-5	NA	CSVTQGVETQYF	TGCAGCGTGACTCAGGGTGTTGAGACCCAGTACTTC
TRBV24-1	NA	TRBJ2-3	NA	CATSDNSVRTDTQYF	TGTGCCACCAGTGATAATAGTGTACGAACAGATACGCAGTATTTT
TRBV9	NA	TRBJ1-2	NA	CASSVVAGSNYGYTF	TGTGCCAGCAGCGTAGTGGCAGGGTCGAACTATGGCTACACCTTC
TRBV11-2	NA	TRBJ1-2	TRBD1	CASSLHRGRGYGYTF	TGTGCCAGCAGCTTACACAGGGGTAGGGGCTATGGCTACACCTTC
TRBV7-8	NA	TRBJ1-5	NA	CASSETSLSNQPQHF	TGTGCCAGCAGCGAAACTTCTCTTAGCAATCAGCCCCAGCATTTT
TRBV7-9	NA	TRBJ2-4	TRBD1	CASSLNRGLAKNIQYF	TGTGCCAGCAGCTTAAACAGGGGGCTAGCCAAAAACATTCAGTACTTC
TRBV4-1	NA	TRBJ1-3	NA	CASSQAGSGNTIYF	TGCGCCAGCAGCCAAGCAGGCTCTGGAAACACCATATATTTT
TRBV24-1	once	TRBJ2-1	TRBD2	CATSDPNPLAGGPNEQFF	TGTGCCACCAGTGATCCCAACCCCCTAGCGGGGGGGCCTAATGAGCAGTTCTTC
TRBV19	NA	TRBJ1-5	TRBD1	CASKEGQGAQPQHF	TGTGCCAGTAAAGAGGGACAGGGGGCTCAGCCCCAGCATTTT
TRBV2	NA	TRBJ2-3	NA	CASRKGEHGDTQYF	TGTGCCAGCAGGAAGGGGGAACATGGAGATACGCAGTATTTT
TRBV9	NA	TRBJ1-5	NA	CASSAGQINQPQHF	TGTGCCAGCAGCGCCGGACAGATCAATCAGCCCCAGCATTTT
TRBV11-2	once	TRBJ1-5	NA	CASSLDRFQPQHF	TGTGCCAGCAGCTTAGATCGGTTTCAGCCCCAGCATTTT